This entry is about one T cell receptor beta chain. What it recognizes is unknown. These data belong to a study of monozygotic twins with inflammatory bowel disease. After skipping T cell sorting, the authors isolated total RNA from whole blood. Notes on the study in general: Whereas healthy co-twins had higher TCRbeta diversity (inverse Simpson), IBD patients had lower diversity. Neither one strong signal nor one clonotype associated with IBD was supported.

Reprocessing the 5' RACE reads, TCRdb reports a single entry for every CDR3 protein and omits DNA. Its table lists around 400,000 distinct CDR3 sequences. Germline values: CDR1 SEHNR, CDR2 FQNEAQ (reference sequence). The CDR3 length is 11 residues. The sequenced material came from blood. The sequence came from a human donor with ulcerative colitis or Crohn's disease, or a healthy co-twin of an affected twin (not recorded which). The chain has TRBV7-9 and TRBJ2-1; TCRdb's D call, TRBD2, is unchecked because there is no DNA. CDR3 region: CASSRGEGQFF. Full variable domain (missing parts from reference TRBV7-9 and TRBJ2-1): DTGVSQNPRHKITKRGQNVTFRCDPISEHNRLYWYRQTLGQGPEFLTYFQNEAQLEKSRLLSDRFSAERPKGSFSTLEIQRTEQGDSAMYLCASSRGEGQFFGPGTRLTVL.